One and the same sample provided the 9 T cell receptor beta chains below, sequenced in a study of T-cell memory formation after mild COVID-19. TCRdb fed the 5' RACE reads into MiXCR, producing one record per CDR3 protein. The sample consists of a few hundred thousand distinct CDR3 sequences, around a tenth of them appearing once. The material sequenced was PBMCs or a T cell subset sorted from them (not recorded which). The receptors stem from a man between 18 and 35 years old who had mild COVID-19 (a few samples of this study predate the infection). Cell type and time point are not known.

The chain combines TRBV27 with TRBJ1-1; possible D gene TRBD1, 6 bases. The CDR3 runs to 14 residues. V gave up 5 bases and J gave up 8 bases, with 18 bases separating them. CDR1 MNHEY and CDR2 SMNVEV come from the germline V gene (reference sequence). The CDR3 DNA sequence: TGTGCCAGCAGTGAACACCCCGGGGGCGTGGAAGCTTTCTTT. It codes for CASSEHPGGVEAFF.

This clonotype was recorded a few times. V is TRBV20-1 and J is TRBJ2-5; 10 bases map to TRBD2. CDR3 length: 16 residues. CDR1 and CDR2 from the germline V gene are DFQATT and SNEGSKA (reference sequence). The ends lost 1 base at V and 4 bases at J; junction bases unmatched: 9. In nucleotides, the CDR3 is TGCAGTGCTAGAGCGATCGGAGCGGGGGGGCGAGAGACCCAGTACTTC. This translates into CSARAIGAGGRETQYF.

The chain has TRBV20-1 and TRBJ1-4; 9 nucleotides line up with TRBD1. The CDR3 spans 14 residues. CDR1 is DFQATT, CDR2 SNEGSKA, per germline (reference sequence). Trimming removed 5 bases from V and 5 bases from J; junction bases left unmatched: 6. CDR3 bases: TGCAGTGCTCTCGGGACAGGGATGAATGAAAAACTGTTTTTT. Protein product: CSALGTGMNEKLFF.

The rearrangement joins TRBV5-1 to TRBJ1-5; 10 bases map to TRBD1. With 1 base clipped from V and 7 bases from J, the junction kept 11 bases outside the gene matches. CDR1 is SGHRS and CDR2 is YFSETQ in the germline V gene. This CDR3 has 17 amino acids. CDR3: CASSLTPGTGAQQPQHF. The CDR3 nucleotides read TGCGCCAGCAGCTTGACCCCCGGGACAGGGGCGCAGCAGCCCCAGCATTTT.

This clonotype was recorded many times. The chain employs TRBV6-5 and TRBJ1-1; a weak D match, TRBD1 (6 bases). Germline V gene lookup returns CDR1 MNHEY and CDR2 SVGAGI. The CDR3 extends over 16 amino acids. Trimming removed 0 bases from V and 2 bases from J, with 13 bases in between. Written as DNA, the CDR3 is TGTGCCAGCAGTTACTCCATACAGGGCGGAAACACTGAAGCTTTCTTT. Translated, it gives CASSYSIQGGNTEAFF.

This clonotype was observed a handful of times. The rearrangement links TRBV4-1 to TRBJ2-3; D not certain. Looked up from germline, CDR1 is MGHRA and CDR2 is YSYEKL. This CDR3 has 15 residues. V was cut by 4 bases and J by 8 bases, with 19 bases left in between. Here the CDR3 DNA reads TGCGCCAGCAGCCGCCTTAGCCCCGTCCGGGCTACGCAGTATTTT. Translated, it gives CASSRLSPVRATQYF.

This clonotype is medium-sized by share. The chain recombines TRBV7-9 with TRBJ1-2, with 11 bases matching TRBD1. CDR3 length: 14 amino acids. Losses at the gene ends were 5 bases for V and 6 bases for J; bases not matched to a gene: 5. Germline values: CDR1 SEHNR, CDR2 FQNEAQ (reference sequence). The DNA of the CDR3 is TGTGCCAGCAGCGACGGACAGGGGGCTGATGGCTACACCTTC. Protein sequence: CASSDGQGADGYTF.

This clonotype was counted ten times or more. The chain uses TRBV28 and TRBJ2-7; 7 nucleotides align to TRBD2. Trimming cost V 7 bases and J 3 bases; bases outside gene matches: 18. Per the germline V gene, CDR1 is MDHEN and CDR2 is SYDVKM. CDR3 length equals 17 residues. The DNA for the CDR3 is TGTGCCAGCAACGCCGGGGGGTGGGCACCGCCATTCTACGAGCAGTACGTC. It yields the protein CASNAGGWAPPFYEQYV.

The rearrangement joins TRBV5-6 to TRBJ2-3; TRBD1 matches at 7 bases. Germline-derived CDR1 and CDR2 are SGHDT and YYEEEE. The CDR3 covers 16 residues. J lost 1 base, V lost 2 bases, and 7 bases had no gene match. The CDR3 nucleotides are TGTGCCAGCAGCTTAAGGCGTACAGGGGGCACAGATACGCAGTATTTT. Protein sequence: CASSLRRTGGTDTQYF.